This TCR beta chain stems from a study of T cell changes during pregnancy in multiple sclerosis. The CDR3 consists of 15 residues. CDR1 is MNHEY and CDR2 is SMNVEV in the germline V gene (reference sequence). V was pared by 4 bases and J by 0 bases, with 13 bases between. Sequencing was performed with immunoSEQ multiplex PCR; in TCRdb, only in-frame clones are kept and a portion is missing. Among some 97,000 clones listed, approximately 90% were seen once. The table lists this clone with a count of one. The TCR comes from a female donor with multiple sclerosis, enrolled in a pregnancy study. This chain connects TRBV27 to TRBJ2-7, with D unclear. The sequenced sample was peripheral blood, obtained after pregnancy. Here the CDR3 DNA reads TGTGCCAGCAGTTCGAGGAAAAAGAGCTCCTACGAGCAGTACTTC. It encodes CASSSRKKSSYEQYF.